This TCR beta chain was sequenced during a study of siplizumab effects on memory and regulatory T cells. Germline CDR1 reads MGHRA; CDR2 reads YSYEKL. V gave up 0 bases and J gave up 3 bases, with 24 bases separating them. This CDR3 has 20 residues. Sequenced by immunoSEQ multiplex PCR; TCRdb stores in-frame clones only, minus some. Found here are roughly 100,000 clones, approximately 90% of them singletons; the top ten hold 1.1%. The sample comprised CD4+ T cells sorted from blood. This sequence joins TRBV4-1 and TRBJ2-1; a possible D gene is TRBD2 (6 bases). This TCR derives from a human donor in good health. The DNA of the CDR3 is TGCGCCAGCAGCCAAGATCGGGGGAGAAAAGTCCGGAAGAGCTACAATGAGCAGTTCTTC. This gives the protein CASSQDRGRKVRKSYNEQFF.